This T cell receptor (beta chain) was observed in a study of T cell responses to AZD1222 COVID-19 vaccine. Produced via immunoSEQ multiplex PCR; TCRdb's table is partial and in-frame only. Here the sample spans about 150,000 clones, roughly nine tenths being singletons. The origin of this receptor is an adult in good health. The sequenced sample was peripheral blood, obtained on day 0 of AZD1222 vaccination.

The CDR3: CASSSQGSSGNTIYF. The CDR3 region has the DNA TGTGCCAGCAGCTCTCAAGGGAGTTCTGGAAACACCATATATTTT. The rearrangement links TRBV9 to TRBJ1-3; D not resolved. V was pared by 4 bases and J by 1 base, with 12 bases between. The CDR3 contains 15 residues. Germline-derived CDR1 and CDR2 are SGDLS and YYNGEE.